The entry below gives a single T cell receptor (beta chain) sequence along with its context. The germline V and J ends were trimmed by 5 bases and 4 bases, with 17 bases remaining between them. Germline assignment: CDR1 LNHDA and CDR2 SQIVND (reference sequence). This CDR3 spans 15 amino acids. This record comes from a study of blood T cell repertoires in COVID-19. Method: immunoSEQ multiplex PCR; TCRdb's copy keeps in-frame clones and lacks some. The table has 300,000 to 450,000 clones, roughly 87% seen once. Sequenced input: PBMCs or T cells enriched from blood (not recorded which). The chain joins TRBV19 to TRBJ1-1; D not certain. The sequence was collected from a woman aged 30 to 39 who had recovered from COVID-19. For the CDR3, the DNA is TGTGCCAGTAGTGCCGTCGACTGGGGAGGCACTGAAGCTTTCTTT. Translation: CASSAVDWGGTEAFF.